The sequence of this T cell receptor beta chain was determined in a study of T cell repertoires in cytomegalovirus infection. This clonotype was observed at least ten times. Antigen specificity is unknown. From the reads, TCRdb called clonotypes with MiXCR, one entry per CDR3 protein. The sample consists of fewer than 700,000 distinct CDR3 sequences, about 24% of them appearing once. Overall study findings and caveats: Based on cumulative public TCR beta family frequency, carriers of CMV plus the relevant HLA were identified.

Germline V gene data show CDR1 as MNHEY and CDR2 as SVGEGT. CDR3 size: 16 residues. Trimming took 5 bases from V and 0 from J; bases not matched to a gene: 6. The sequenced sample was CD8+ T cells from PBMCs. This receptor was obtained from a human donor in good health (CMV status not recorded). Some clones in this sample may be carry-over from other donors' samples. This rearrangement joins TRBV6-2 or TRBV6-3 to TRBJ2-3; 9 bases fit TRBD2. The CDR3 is CASSDPSGASTDTQYF. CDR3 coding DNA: TGTGCCAGCAGTGACCCTAGCGGGGCGAGCACAGATACGCAGTATTTT.